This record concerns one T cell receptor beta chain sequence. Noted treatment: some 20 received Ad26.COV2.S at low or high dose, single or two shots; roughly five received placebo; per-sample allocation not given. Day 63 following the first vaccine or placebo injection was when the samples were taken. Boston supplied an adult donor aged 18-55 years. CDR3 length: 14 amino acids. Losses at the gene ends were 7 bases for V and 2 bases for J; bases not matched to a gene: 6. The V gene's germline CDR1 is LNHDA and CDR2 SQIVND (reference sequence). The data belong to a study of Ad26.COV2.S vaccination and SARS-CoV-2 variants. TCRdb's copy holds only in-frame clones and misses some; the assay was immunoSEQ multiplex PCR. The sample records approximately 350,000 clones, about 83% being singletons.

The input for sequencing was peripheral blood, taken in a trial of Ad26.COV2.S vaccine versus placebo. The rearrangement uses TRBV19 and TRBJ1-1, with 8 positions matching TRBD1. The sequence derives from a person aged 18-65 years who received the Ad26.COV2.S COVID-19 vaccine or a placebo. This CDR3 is CASKVGQGNTEAFF. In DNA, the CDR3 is TGTGCCAGTAAGGTAGGACAGGGTAACACTGAAGCTTTCTTT.